The 2 T cell receptor beta chains in this list originate from one sample, sequenced in a study of blood T cell repertoires in COVID-19. Using immunoSEQ multiplex PCR, the repertoire was profiled, and TCRdb retains in-frame clones only, with some absent. The table lists roughly 230,000 clones, about 87% of them singletons. Sequenced input: peripheral blood. These receptors came from a man in his 70s with acute or convalescent COVID-19.

This clone was seen only a few times. The V and J genes are TRBV19 and TRBJ1-2; 7 positions match TRBD1. Germline loops: CDR1 LNHDA, CDR2 SQIVND (reference sequence). V shed 5 bases, J shed 0 bases, and the junction held 12 bases outside the gene matches. The CDR3 spans 17 residues. The DNA of the CDR3 is TGTGCCAGTAGTCCCATCCAGGGGGGCCTCTCTAACTATGGCTACACCTTC. Translating gives CASSPIQGGLSNYGYTF.

J is TRBJ1-1 and V is TRBV6-5; the D gene is possibly TRBD1 (6 bases). The V end was cut by 10 bases, the J end by 0 bases, with 15 bases between. CDR1 is MNHEY and CDR2 is SVGAGI in the germline V gene. The CDR3 is 14 amino acids. The DNA for the CDR3 is TGTGCCACCAACTCCGGACAGTTGAACACTGAAGCTTTCTTT. Protein: CATNSGQLNTEAFF.